This T cell receptor (beta chain) was sequenced during a study of metastatic and nonmetastatic thyroid tumors. Study information: The authors compared repertoires across blood and tumor or nodule tissue from malignant and benign thyroid patients.

Germline CDR1 reads SNHLY; CDR2 reads FYNNEI. V lost 0 bases and J lost 0, with 6 bases in between. The CDR3 is made up of 15 amino acids. All patients were treatment-naive before thyroid surgery. TCRdb called clones again from the PCR reads with MiXCR. The data hold roughly 16,000 clones, with roughly a quarter observed a single time. This chain uses TRBV2 with TRBJ1-5; D is uncertain. Sample: adjacent normal tissue. The sequence came from a female donor with papillary thyroid cancer or a benign thyroid nodule (not recorded which). Some clones in this sample may be carry-over from other donors' samples. The DNA for the CDR3 is TGTGCCAGCAGTGAAGCTTGGATTAGCAATCAGCCCCAGCATTTT. Its translation is CASSEAWISNQPQHF.